The 32 T cell receptor beta chains given below trace back to one sample, sequenced in a study of naive and memory T cell subsets. Both TRBC1 and TRBC2 were covered by a beta constant-region primer of two equimolar oligonucleotides. Four rounds of PCR amplified the ligated cDNA using nested alpha and beta constant-region primers plus SP2. TCRdb redid the calling of the UMI-ligation and nested PCR reads with MiXCR, one entry per CDR3 protein. The profile shows roughly 130,000 distinct CDR3 sequences, 35% to 40% of them singletons. What was sequenced was central memory CD4+ T cells from blood. These TCRs come from a human donor in good health.

The chain combines TRBV12-3 or TRBV12-4 with TRBJ2-4, with 9 bases that match TRBD1. The CDR3 is 16 amino acids. V gave up 4 bases and J gave up 7 bases; unmatched junction bases: 11. The CDR3 DNA reads TGTGCCAGCAGTTCCCGGACAGGGGATATAGAGAACATTCAGTACTTC. As protein: CASSSRTGDIENIQYF.

The chain joins TRBV7-2 to TRBJ1-1; D uncertain. The germline V gene has CDR1 SGHTA and CDR2 FQGNSA. With 2 bases removed from V and 1 base from J, the gap between germline ends came to 5 bases. The CDR3 is made up of 13 amino acids. The DNA of the CDR3 is TGTGCCAGCAGCTTACAGCCGAACACTGAAGCTTTCTTT. Translated: CASSLQPNTEAFF. The complete variable domain, with remaining parts taken from reference TRBV7-2 and TRBJ1-1, reads GAGVSQSPSNKVTEKGKDVELRCDPISGHTALYWYRQSLGQGLEFLIYFQGNSAPDKSGLPSDRFSAERTGGSVSTLTIQRTQQEDSAVYLCASSLQPNTEAFFGQGTRLTVV.

This chain joins TRBV9 and TRBJ1-1; 8 positions agree with TRBD1. V gave up 3 bases and J gave up 4 bases; unmatched junction bases: 5. The V gene's germline CDR1 is SGDLS and CDR2 YYNGEE. CDR3 length: 14 amino acids. DNA of the CDR3: TGTGCCAGCAGCGCGCAGGGGGCAGGCACTGAAGCTTTCTTT. Residues: CASSAQGAGTEAFF.

This clonotype was counted a few times. V is TRBV6-1 and J is TRBJ2-7; 8 nucleotides align to TRBD2. Germline V gene data show CDR1 as MNHNS and CDR2 as SASEGT. V lost 6 bases to trimming and J lost 4 bases; unmatched junction nucleotides: 5. This CDR3 is built from 13 residues. In nucleotides, the CDR3 is TGTGCCAGCAGCCAAAGCGGGAGATACGAGCAGTACTTC. Residues: CASSQSGRYEQYF.

The rearrangement joins TRBV19 to TRBJ2-7; 7 bases align to TRBD1. The V segment lost 5 bases and the J segment 5 bases; nucleotides outside the gene matches: 6. The CDR3 runs 13 residues. The V gene's germline CDR1 is LNHDA and CDR2 SQIVND (reference sequence). For the CDR3, the DNA is TGTGCCAGTAGTTTACAGGGGTGGAACGAGCAGTACTTC. Amino acid sequence: CASSLQGWNEQYF. Supplemented by reference TRBV19 and TRBJ2-7, the full variable domain reads DGGITQSPKYLFRKEGQNVTLSCEQNLNHDAMYWYRQDPGQGLRLIYYSQIVNDFQKGDIAEGYSVSREKKESFPLTVTSAQKNPTAFYLCASSLQGWNEQYFGPGTRLTVT.

The chain has TRBV11-2 and TRBJ2-2; D uncertain. V lost 6 bases to trimming and J lost 4 bases, with 9 bases between them. Germline V gene data show CDR1 as SGHAT and CDR2 as FQNNGV. The CDR3 length is 13 residues. This chain's CDR3 is CASSSQVTGELFF. Here the CDR3 DNA reads TGTGCCAGCAGTTCTCAGGTCACCGGGGAGCTGTTTTTT. Full variable domain (remainder filled in from reference TRBV11-2 and TRBJ2-2): EAGVAQSPRYKIIEKRQSVAFWCNPISGHATLYWYQQILGQGPKLLIQFQNNGVVDDSQLPKDRFSAERLKGVDSTLKIQPAKLEDSAVYLCASSSQVTGELFFGEGSRLTVL.

At least ten counts were recorded for this clonotype. V gene TRBV29-1 combines with J gene TRBJ2-7, with D perhaps matching TRBD1 (5 bases). This CDR3 region has 14 residues. CDR1 SQVTM and CDR2 ANQGSEA come from the germline V gene. Trimming removed 4 bases from V and 4 bases from J, with 17 bases in between. DNA for the CDR3: TGCAGCGTTGGTGTTTCAGGGTTTGGTTACGAGCAGTACTTC. It yields the protein CSVGVSGFGYEQYF.

This chain joins TRBV7-2 and TRBJ2-3; 12 bases align to TRBD2. The CDR3 sequence is 15 residues long. V dropped 6 bases and J dropped 5; count of bases not matched to a gene: 6. Germline values: CDR1 SGHTA, CDR2 FQGNSA. In DNA form, the CDR3 reads TGTGCCAGCAGGGGGGCTAGCGGGAGGGGAGATACGCAGTATTTT. Encoded protein: CASRGASGRGDTQYF.

This chain links TRBV7-8 with TRBJ1-6; no clear D. Per germline, CDR1 SGHVS and CDR2 FQNEAQ. V was cut by 5 bases and J by 6 bases, with 17 bases left in between. This CDR3 spans 16 amino acids. The CDR3 loop is CASSARPEGGNSPLHF. CDR3 nucleotides: TGTGCCAGCAGCGCAAGACCCGAGGGAGGTAATTCACCCCTCCACTTT.

This clonotype was counted a few times. CDR3 nucleotides: TGTGCCAGCAGCCAAGTCCAGAATGAGCAGTTCTTC. Translating gives CASSQVQNEQFF. The chain uses TRBV3-1 and TRBJ2-1; D is undetermined. Germline V gene lookup returns CDR1 LGHDT and CDR2 YNNKEL (reference sequence). V was clipped by 1 base and J by 7 bases, with 5 bases between them. The CDR3 covers 12 residues.

The chain combines TRBV28 with TRBJ2-2; perhaps TRBD2 as D (6 bases). Trimming removed 7 bases from V and 5 bases from J, with 14 bases in between. The V gene's germline CDR1 is MDHEN and CDR2 SYDVKM. The CDR3 spans 14 residues. This CDR3 is CASTEGWKTGELFF. The CDR3 DNA follows: TGTGCCAGCACGGAGGGGTGGAAAACCGGGGAGCTGTTTTTT.

This clonotype appeared many times. The V and J genes are TRBV20-1 and TRBJ2-1; 12 positions match TRBD2. The V segment lost 5 bases and the J segment 5 bases; nucleotides outside the gene matches: 10. In germline, CDR1 is DFQATT, CDR2 SNEGSKA (reference sequence). The CDR3 extends over 16 amino acids. The CDR3 DNA reads as TGCAGTGCTCCCCGGACCCTAGCGGGAGGGAACAATGAGCAGTTCTTC. It yields the protein CSAPRTLAGGNNEQFF.

This clonotype appeared once. The J gene is TRBJ2-7, the V gene TRBV6-2 or TRBV6-3; 7 bases agree with TRBD2. Germline assignment: CDR1 MNHEY and CDR2 SVGEGT. The V gene end was trimmed by 5 bases and the J gene end by 2 bases; junction bases not matched to a gene: 12. The CDR3 runs 16 residues. The CDR3 sequence: CASSELGGSMAYEQYF. CDR3 sequence (DNA): TGTGCCAGCAGTGAATTGGGCGGGAGCATGGCCTACGAGCAGTACTTC.

The rearrangement joins TRBV27 to TRBJ2-1; weak D call: TRBD2 (5 bases). The germline CDR1 and CDR2 sequences are MNHEY and SMNVEV (reference sequence). V was clipped by 5 bases and J by 8 bases, with 19 bases between them. This CDR3 spans 15 amino acids. Here the CDR3 DNA reads TGTGCCAGCAGTCGATACGGACTTGGGTGGGATGAGCAGTTCTTC. This codes for CASSRYGLGWDEQFF.

This chain joins TRBV5-1 and TRBJ2-3; 11 bases match TRBD1. V gave up 4 bases and J gave up 3 bases; unmatched junction bases: 7. Germline V gene data show CDR1 as SGHRS and CDR2 as YFSETQ. This CDR3 spans 16 amino acids. The CDR3 region has the DNA TGCGCCAGCAGCAAAGGGACAGGGGGGCGGACAGATACGCAGTATTTT. Its protein is CASSKGTGGRTDTQYF.

The chain has TRBV10-3 and TRBJ1-1; D might be TRBD1 (5 bases). V shed 3 bases and J shed 6 bases, with 23 bases lying between them. The CDR3 has 17 residues. Germline loops: CDR1 ENHRY, CDR2 SYGVKD. CDR3 coding DNA: TGTGCCATCAGTGAAGGTAGGGGAGGAAGTGGTAGGGCTGAAGCTTTCTTT. It is translated as CAISEGRGGSGRAEAFF.

The rearrangement uses TRBV20-1 and TRBJ2-5; 10 nucleotides agree with TRBD2. Germline assignment: CDR1 DFQATT and CDR2 SNEGSKA (reference sequence). Losses at the gene ends were 6 bases for V and 4 bases for J; bases not matched to a gene: 14. This CDR3 has 16 amino acids. The CDR3 sequence is CSAIGTSGVVRETQYF. The CDR3 DNA reads TGCAGTGCCATAGGCACTAGCGGGGTTGTTAGAGAGACCCAGTACTTC.

This sequence joins TRBV20-1 and TRBJ1-5; TRBD1 aligns across 9 bases. With V trimmed by 6 bases and J by 3 bases, 9 bases remained unmatched. CDR1 DFQATT and CDR2 SNEGSKA come from the germline V gene (reference sequence). This CDR3 is built from 15 residues. The CDR3 nucleotides are TGCAGTGCGAATGGACAGGGGCTCCCCAATCAGCCCCAGCATTTT. Its protein product is CSANGQGLPNQPQHF.

This clonotype was counted at least ten times. This sequence joins TRBV7-8 and TRBJ2-7; TRBD1 might be the D (5 bases). V gave up 5 bases and J gave up 2 bases, with 10 bases separating them. Germline CDR1 SGHVS, CDR2 FQNEAQ. This CDR3 has 13 residues. The CDR3 loop reads CASSPKTAYEQYF. The CDR3 region has the DNA TGTGCCAGCAGCCCTAAGACAGCCTACGAGCAGTACTTC.

The chain joins TRBV5-6 to TRBJ2-1; the match to TRBD1 covers 7 bases. The V gene's germline CDR1 is SGHDT and CDR2 YYEEEE. V lost 4 bases, J lost 6 bases, and 13 bases stayed unmatched. The CDR3 is 16 amino acids. The CDR3: CASSLMTGIFRNEQFF. The DNA for the CDR3 is TGTGCCAGCAGCCTGATGACAGGGATTTTTCGCAATGAGCAGTTCTTC.

This chain uses TRBV20-1 with TRBJ2-3; 9 positions agree with TRBD1. J gave up 4 bases and V 6 bases, and 2 bases lay outside the gene matches. The CDR3 is 12 residues long. CDR1 and CDR2 (germline): DFQATT, SNEGSKA (reference sequence). CDR3: CSAGTGSDTQYF. Here the CDR3 DNA reads TGCAGTGCAGGGACAGGGTCAGATACGCAGTATTTT.

The chain has TRBV20-1 and TRBJ1-3; D is ambiguous. Trimming removed 1 base from V and 0 bases from J, with 19 bases in between. CDR3 length: 18 residues. The germline gives CDR1 DFQATT, CDR2 SNEGSKA (reference sequence). CDR3 amino acids: CSARAGRDRTSSGNTIYF. As DNA, the CDR3 is TGCAGTGCTAGAGCCGGGAGGGATAGAACCTCCTCTGGAAACACCATATATTTT.

J is TRBJ1-6 and V is TRBV7-9; D remains unclear. With 1 base removed from V and 11 bases from J, the gap between germline ends came to 9 bases. The CDR3 is made up of 13 amino acids. Germline assignment: CDR1 SEHNR and CDR2 FQNEAQ (reference sequence). The DNA for the CDR3 is TGTGCCAGCAGCTTAGTGGACGGGGCACCCCTCCACTTT. Encoded protein: CASSLVDGAPLHF.

This clonotype occurred a few times. J is TRBJ2-1 and V is TRBV28, with D possibly matching TRBD2 (5 bases). Germline CDR1 reads MDHEN; CDR2 reads SYDVKM. V was clipped by 6 bases and J by 0 bases, with 12 bases between them. The CDR3 consists of 15 residues. CDR3 residues: CASRGRRSSYNEQFF. The DNA of the CDR3 is TGTGCCAGCAGAGGAAGGAGGAGCTCCTACAATGAGCAGTTCTTC. Together with reference TRBV28 and TRBJ2-1, the CDR3 gives the full variable domain: DVKVTQSSRYLVKRTGEKVFLECVQDMDHENMFWYRQDPGLGLRLIYFSYDVKMKEKGDIPEGYSVSREKKERFSLILESASTNQTSMYLCASRGRRSSYNEQFFGPGTRLTVL.

The rearrangement joins TRBV2 to TRBJ2-7; 7 nucleotides line up with TRBD2. CDR1 and CDR2 (germline): SNHLY, FYNNEI. Trimming at V came to 10 bases and at J to 2 bases, leaving 8 bases not matched to a gene. The CDR3 runs to 13 residues. CDR3 nucleotides: TGTGCCATTGGTCAGCTAGCGGCCTACGAGCAGTACTTC. Protein: CAIGQLAAYEQYF.

This clonotype was detected ten times or more. The chain carries TRBV7-2 and TRBJ1-5; no definite D call. Germline V CDR1 and CDR2: SGHTA, FQGNSA. This CDR3 has 14 residues. Trimming left V 3 bases short and J 3 bases short, with 9 bases between. The CDR3 region is CASSLRFDNQPQHF. In DNA, the CDR3 is TGTGCCAGCAGCTTGAGGTTTGACAATCAGCCCCAGCATTTT.

J is TRBJ1-1 and V is TRBV10-3; the D is unclear. The germline V gene has CDR1 ENHRY and CDR2 SYGVKD. V shed 0 bases and J shed 1 base, with 12 bases lying between them. This CDR3 has 16 residues. CDR3 amino acids: CAISESTGVGNTEAFF. The CDR3 region has the DNA TGTGCCATCAGTGAGTCGACGGGTGTCGGGAACACTGAAGCTTTCTTT.

This chain connects TRBV24-1 to TRBJ2-1, with 9 bases that match TRBD2. Germline CDR1 reads KGHDR; CDR2 reads SFDVKD. With 5 bases clipped from V and 1 base from J, the junction kept 2 bases outside the gene matches. This CDR3 comprises 15 residues. The CDR3 here is CATSGGLASYNEQFF. The CDR3 DNA reads TGTGCCACCAGTGGAGGACTAGCGTCCTACAATGAGCAGTTCTTC.

The CDR3 DNA reads as TGTGCCAGCAGCCAAGCCCTCCGGGCCCGGGGTGTTGACACCATATATTTT. Translating gives CASSQALRARGVDTIYF. The genes are TRBV3-1 and TRBJ1-3; D is undetermined. Germline V lookup: CDR1 LGHDT, CDR2 YNNKEL (reference sequence). This CDR3 is built from 17 residues. Trimming took 1 base from V and 8 from J, leaving 21 bases between them.

Only a few counts were recorded for this clonotype. This sequence joins TRBV14 and TRBJ2-2; 11 bases fit TRBD2. Germline V gene lookup returns CDR1 SGHDN and CDR2 FVKESK. Unmatched junction bases numbered 10, after V lost 6 bases and J lost 4 bases. This CDR3 has 17 amino acids. CDR3 in amino acids: CASSQPQTSGITGELFF. The CDR3 region has the DNA TGTGCCAGCAGTCAACCCCAGACTAGCGGGATCACCGGGGAGCTGTTTTTT.

The chain recombines TRBV6-5 with TRBJ2-3; 11 bases line up with TRBD2. The germline V gene encodes CDR1 MNHEY and CDR2 SVGAGI. The CDR3 extends over 19 amino acids. Germline trimming cut 2 bases from V and 2 bases from J; bases unmatched to any gene: 12. CDR3 sequence (DNA): TGTGCCAGCAGTTACCTCCTTACTAGCGGGAGTCCCCCCACAGATACGCAGTATTTT. It translates to CASSYLLTSGSPPTDTQYF.

This clonotype was detected ten times or more. This chain uses TRBV7-8 with TRBJ2-3; TRBD2 agrees at 7 bases. Germline V gives CDR1 SGHVS, CDR2 FQNEAQ. The CDR3 loop spans 14 amino acids. Unmatched junction bases numbered 6, after V lost 7 bases and J lost 2 bases. The CDR3 DNA reads as TGTGCCAGCAACCTAGCGGAATACACAGATACGCAGTATTTT. Protein product: CASNLAEYTDTQYF.